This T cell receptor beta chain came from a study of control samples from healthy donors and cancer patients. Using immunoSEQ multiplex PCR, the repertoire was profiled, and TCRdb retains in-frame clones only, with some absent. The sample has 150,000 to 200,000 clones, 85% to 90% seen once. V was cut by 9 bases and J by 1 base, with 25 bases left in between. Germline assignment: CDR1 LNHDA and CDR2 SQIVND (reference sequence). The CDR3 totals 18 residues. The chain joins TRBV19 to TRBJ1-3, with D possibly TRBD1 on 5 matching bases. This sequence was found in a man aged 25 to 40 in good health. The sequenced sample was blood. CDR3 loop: CASQPPYTGRFSGNTIYF. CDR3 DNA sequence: TGTGCCAGCCAGCCACCCTACACGGGACGGTTTTCTGGAAACACCATATATTTT.